This TCR beta chain stems from a study of T cells after yellow fever vaccination. Study in general: Preparation of fractions with low cell numbers was performed using SMART-Seq v4 Ultra Low Input.

TCRdb reprocessed the 5' RACE reads via MiXCR and lists one record per CDR3 protein. This sample has about 400,000 distinct CDR3 sequences, with roughly 6.1% found just once. Study-wide points: Weaker overall, the secondary response nonetheless peaked faster (day 5 versus 15).

This clonotype turned up a few times. What it binds is not known. Germline loops: CDR1 LNHNV, CDR2 YYDKDF (reference sequence). V lost 0 bases, J lost 3 bases, and 8 bases lay in between. The CDR3 runs 14 residues. Sequenced here: PBMCs, sampled 5 days after the yellow fever booster vaccination. The rearrangement joins TRBV15 to TRBJ1-2, with no clear D. This receptor was taken from a man aged 30 to 39 who received the YFV17D yellow fever vaccine. The CDR3 bases are TGTGCCACCAGCAGAGATGAAGTCCACTATGGCTACACCTTC. It codes for CATSRDEVHYGYTF.